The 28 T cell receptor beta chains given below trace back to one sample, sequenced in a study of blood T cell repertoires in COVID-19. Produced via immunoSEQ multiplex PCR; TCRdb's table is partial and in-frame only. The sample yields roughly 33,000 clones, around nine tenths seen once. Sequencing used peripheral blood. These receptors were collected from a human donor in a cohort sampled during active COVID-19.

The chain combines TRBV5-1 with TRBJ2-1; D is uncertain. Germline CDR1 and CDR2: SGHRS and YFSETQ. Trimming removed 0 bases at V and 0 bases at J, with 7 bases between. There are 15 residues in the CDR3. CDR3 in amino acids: CASSLAGSSYNEQFF. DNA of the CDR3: TGCGCCAGCAGCTTGGCGGGTAGCTCCTACAATGAGCAGTTCTTC.

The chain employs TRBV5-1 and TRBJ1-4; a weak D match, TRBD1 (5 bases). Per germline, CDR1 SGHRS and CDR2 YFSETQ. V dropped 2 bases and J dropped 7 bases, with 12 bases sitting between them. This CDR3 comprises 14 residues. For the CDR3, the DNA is TGCGCCAGCAGCTTCAAAGGGAGGGGTGAAAAACTGTTTTTT. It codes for CASSFKGRGEKLFF.

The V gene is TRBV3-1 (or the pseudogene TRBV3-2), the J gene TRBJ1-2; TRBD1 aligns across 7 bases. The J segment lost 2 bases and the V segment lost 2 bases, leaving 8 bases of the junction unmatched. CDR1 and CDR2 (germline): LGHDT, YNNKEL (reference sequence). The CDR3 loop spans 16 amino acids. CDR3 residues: CASSQRPQTGNYGYTF. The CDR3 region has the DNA TGTGCCAGCAGCCAAAGGCCCCAGACAGGGAACTATGGCTACACCTTC.

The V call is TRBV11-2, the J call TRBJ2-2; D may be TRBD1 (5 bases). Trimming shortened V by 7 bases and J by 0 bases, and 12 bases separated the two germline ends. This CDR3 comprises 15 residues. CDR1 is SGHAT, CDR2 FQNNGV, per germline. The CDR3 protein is CASTLTASNTGELFF. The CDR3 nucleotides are TGTGCCAGCACTCTGACAGCCTCGAACACCGGGGAGCTGTTTTTT.

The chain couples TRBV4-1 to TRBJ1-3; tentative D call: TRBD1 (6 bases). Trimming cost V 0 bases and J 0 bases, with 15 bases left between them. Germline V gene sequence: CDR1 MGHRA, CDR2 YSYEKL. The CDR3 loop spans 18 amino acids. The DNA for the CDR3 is TGCGCCAGCAGCCAAGACCCGTTGGACAGTTTCTCTGGAAACACCATATATTTT. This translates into CASSQDPLDSFSGNTIYF.

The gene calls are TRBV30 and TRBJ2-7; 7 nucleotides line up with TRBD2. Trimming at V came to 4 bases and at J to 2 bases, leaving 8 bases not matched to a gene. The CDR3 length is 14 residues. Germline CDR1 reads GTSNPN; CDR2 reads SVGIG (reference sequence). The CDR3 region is CAWTRRLAAYEQYF. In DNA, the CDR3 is TGTGCCTGGACGCGGCGCCTAGCGGCCTACGAGCAGTACTTC.

The CDR3 bases are TGCGCCAGCAGCTTGACAGGGGGCATCTACAATGAGCAGTTCTTC. Encoded protein: CASSLTGGIYNEQFF. This sequence joins TRBV5-1 and TRBJ2-1; 9 nucleotides line up with TRBD1. Germline CDR1 is SGHRS and CDR2 is YFSETQ. Trimming removed 1 base from V and 3 bases from J; junction bases left unmatched: 2. The CDR3 loop spans 15 amino acids.

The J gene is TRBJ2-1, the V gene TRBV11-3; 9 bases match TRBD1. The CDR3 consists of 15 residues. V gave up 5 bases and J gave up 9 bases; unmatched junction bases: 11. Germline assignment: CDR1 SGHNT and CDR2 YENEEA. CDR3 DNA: TGTGCCAGCAGCCCCTCGGGACAGGGCTATAGTGAGCAGTTCTTC. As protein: CASSPSGQGYSEQFF.

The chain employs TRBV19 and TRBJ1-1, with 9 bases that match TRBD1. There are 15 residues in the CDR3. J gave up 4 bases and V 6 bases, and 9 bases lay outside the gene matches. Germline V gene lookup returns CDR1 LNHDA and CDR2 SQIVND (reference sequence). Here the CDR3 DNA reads TGTGCCAGTAGGAGACAGGGGGAAATGAGCACTGAAGCTTTCTTT. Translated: CASRRQGEMSTEAFF.

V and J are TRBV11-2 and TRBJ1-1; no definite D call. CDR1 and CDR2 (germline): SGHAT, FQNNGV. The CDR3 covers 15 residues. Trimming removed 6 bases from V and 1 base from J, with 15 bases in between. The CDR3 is CASSRTGTGNTEAFF. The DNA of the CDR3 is TGTGCCAGCAGTCGAACGGGAACGGGGAACACTGAAGCTTTCTTT. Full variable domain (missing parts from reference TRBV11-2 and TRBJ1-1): EAGVAQSPRYKIIEKRQSVAFWCNPISGHATLYWYQQILGQGPKLLIQFQNNGVVDDSQLPKDRFSAERLKGVDSTLKIQPAKLEDSAVYLCASSRTGTGNTEAFFGQGTRLTVV.

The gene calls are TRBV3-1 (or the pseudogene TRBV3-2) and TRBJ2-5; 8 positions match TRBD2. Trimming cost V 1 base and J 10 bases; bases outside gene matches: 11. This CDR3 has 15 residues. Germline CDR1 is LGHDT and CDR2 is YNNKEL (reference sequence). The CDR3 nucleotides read TGTGCCAGCAGCCAAGGGACTAGCCTCGGGCTGATCCAGTACTTC. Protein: CASSQGTSLGLIQYF.

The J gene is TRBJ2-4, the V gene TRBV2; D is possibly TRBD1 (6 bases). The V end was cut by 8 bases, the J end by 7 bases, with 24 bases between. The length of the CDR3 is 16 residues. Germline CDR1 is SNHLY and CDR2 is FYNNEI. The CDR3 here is CASSIDAQGTSNIQYF. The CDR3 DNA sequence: TGTGCCAGCTCTATCGATGCACAGGGAACTTCGAACATTCAGTACTTC.

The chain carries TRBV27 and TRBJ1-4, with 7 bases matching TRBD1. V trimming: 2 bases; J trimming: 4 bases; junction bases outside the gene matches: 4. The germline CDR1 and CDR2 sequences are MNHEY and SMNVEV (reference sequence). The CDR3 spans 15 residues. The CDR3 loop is CASSLTGTVNEKLFF. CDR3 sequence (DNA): TGTGCCAGCAGTTTAACAGGGACAGTTAATGAAAAACTGTTTTTT.

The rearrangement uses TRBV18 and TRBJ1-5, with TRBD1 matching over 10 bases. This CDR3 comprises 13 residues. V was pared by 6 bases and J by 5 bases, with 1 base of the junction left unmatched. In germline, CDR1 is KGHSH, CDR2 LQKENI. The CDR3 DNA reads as TGTGCCAGCTCCGGGACAGGGGATCAGCCCCAGCATTTT. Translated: CASSGTGDQPQHF. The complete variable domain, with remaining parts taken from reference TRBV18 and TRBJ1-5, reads NAGVMQNPRHLVRRRGQEARLRCSPMKGHSHVYWYRQLPEEGLKFMVYLQKENIIDESGMPKERFSAEFPKEGPSILRIQQVVRGDSAAYFCASSGTGDQPQHFGDGTRLSIL.

In DNA form, the CDR3 reads TGTGCCAGCAGCTTAGCTGCAGGGCGAAGCTCTGGAAACACCATATATTTT. It yields the protein CASSLAAGRSSGNTIYF. The chain combines TRBV7-6 with TRBJ1-3, with D perhaps matching TRBD1 (5 bases). Germline CDR1 and CDR2: SGHVS and FNYEAQ. The CDR3 totals 17 residues. V was clipped by 0 bases and J by 0 bases, with 12 bases between them. Variable domain in full (rest from reference TRBV7-6 and TRBJ1-3): GAGVSQSPRYKVTKRGQDVALRCDPISGHVSLYWYRQALGQGPEFLTYFNYEAQQDKSGLPNDRFSAERPEGSISTLTIQRTEQRDSAMYRCASSLAAGRSSGNTIYFGEGSWLTVV.

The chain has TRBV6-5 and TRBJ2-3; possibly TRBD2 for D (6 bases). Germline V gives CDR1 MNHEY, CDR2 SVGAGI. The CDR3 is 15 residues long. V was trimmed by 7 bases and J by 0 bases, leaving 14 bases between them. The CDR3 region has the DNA TGTGCCAGCAAAGGAGGGATGGGGAGCACAGATACGCAGTATTTT. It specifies CASKGGMGSTDTQYF.

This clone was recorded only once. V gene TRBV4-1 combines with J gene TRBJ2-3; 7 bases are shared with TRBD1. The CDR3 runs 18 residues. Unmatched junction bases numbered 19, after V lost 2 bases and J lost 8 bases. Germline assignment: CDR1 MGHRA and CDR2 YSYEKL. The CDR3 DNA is TGCGCCAGCAGCCAACAGCTTCCACGACAGGGTGCGTGGGGTACGCAGTATTTT. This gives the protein CASSQQLPRQGAWGTQYF.

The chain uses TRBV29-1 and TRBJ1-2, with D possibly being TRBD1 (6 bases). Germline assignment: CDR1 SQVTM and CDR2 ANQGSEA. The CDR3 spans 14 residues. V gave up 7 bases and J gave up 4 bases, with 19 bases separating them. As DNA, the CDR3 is TGCAGCGCCGGGACACCAAACTCCTTCTATGGCTACACCTTC. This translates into CSAGTPNSFYGYTF.

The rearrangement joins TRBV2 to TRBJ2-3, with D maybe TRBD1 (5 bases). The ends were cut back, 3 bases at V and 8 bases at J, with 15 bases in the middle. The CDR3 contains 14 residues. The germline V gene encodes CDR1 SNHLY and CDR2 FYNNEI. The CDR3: CASSDAGRFSTQYF. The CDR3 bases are TGTGCCAGCAGTGATGCAGGGCGGTTTAGTACGCAGTATTTT.

As DNA, the CDR3 is TGTGCCAGCGCGCGGGGAGCGAACACTGAAGCTTTCTTT. Amino acid sequence: CASARGANTEAFF. The V call is TRBV13, the J call TRBJ1-1; D call uncertain. This CDR3 region has 13 residues. CDR1 PRHDT and CDR2 FYEKMQ come from the germline V gene (reference sequence). Trimming took off 8 bases at V and 1 base at J, with 11 bases between the two ends.

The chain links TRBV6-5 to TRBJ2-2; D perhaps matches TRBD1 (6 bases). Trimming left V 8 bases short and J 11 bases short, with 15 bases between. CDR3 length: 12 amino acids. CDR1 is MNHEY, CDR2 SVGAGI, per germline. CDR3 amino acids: CASVWTARELFF. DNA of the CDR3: TGTGCCAGCGTCTGGACAGCGAGAGAGCTGTTTTTT.

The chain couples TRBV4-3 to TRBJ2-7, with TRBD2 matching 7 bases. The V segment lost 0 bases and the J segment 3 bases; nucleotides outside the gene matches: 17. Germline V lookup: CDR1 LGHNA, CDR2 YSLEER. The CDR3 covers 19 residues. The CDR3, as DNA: TGCGCCAGCAGCCAAGATGGCCCCCTTAGACTAGCCGGGAACTACGAGCAGTACTTC. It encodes CASSQDGPLRLAGNYEQYF.

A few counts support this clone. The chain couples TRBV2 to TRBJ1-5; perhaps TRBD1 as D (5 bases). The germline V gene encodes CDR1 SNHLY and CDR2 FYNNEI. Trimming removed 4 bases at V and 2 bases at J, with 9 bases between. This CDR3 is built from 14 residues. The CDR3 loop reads CASSGTPGNQPQHF. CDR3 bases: TGTGCCAGCAGTGGGACACCCGGCAATCAGCCCCAGCATTTT.

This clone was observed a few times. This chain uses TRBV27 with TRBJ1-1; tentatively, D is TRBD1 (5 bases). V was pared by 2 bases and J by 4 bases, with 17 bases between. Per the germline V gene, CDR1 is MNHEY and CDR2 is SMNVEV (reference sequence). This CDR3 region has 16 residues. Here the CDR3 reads CASSLAGPRGGTEAFF. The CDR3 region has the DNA TGTGCCAGCAGTTTAGCGGGGCCCCGGGGGGGCACTGAAGCTTTCTTT.

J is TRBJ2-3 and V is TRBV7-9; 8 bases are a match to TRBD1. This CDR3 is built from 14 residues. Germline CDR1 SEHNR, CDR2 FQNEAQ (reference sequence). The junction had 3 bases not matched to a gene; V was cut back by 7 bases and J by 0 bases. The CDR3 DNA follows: TGTGCCAGCACTGGGACAGGTAGCACAGATACGCAGTATTTT. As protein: CASTGTGSTDTQYF.

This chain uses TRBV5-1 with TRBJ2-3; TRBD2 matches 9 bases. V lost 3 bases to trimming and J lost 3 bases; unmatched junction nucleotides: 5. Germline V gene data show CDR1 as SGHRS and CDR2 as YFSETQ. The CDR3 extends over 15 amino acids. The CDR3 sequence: CASSSNGLATDTQYF. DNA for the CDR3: TGCGCCAGCAGCTCGAACGGACTAGCGACAGATACGCAGTATTTT.

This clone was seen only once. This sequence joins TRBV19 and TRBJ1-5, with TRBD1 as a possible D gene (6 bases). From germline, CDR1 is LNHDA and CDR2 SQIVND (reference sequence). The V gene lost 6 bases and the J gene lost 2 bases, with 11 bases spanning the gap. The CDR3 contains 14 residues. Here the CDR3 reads CASSKTGGNQPQHF. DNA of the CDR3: TGTGCCAGTAGCAAGACAGGCGGCAATCAGCCCCAGCATTTT.

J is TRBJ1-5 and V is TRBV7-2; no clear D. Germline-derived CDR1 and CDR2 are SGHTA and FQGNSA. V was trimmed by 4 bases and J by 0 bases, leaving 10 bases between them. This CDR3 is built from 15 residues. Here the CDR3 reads CASSYYGSSNQPQHF. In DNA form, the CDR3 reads TGTGCCAGCAGCTATTACGGGAGTAGCAATCAGCCCCAGCATTTT.